This T cell receptor (beta chain) was obtained from a study of blood T cell repertoires in COVID-19. Germline CDR1 SGHRS, CDR2 YFSETQ. The CDR3 runs to 15 residues. V lost 0 bases and J lost 8; bases outside the gene matches: 4. The protocol was immunoSEQ multiplex PCR, while the TCRdb copy is restricted to in-frame clones and leaves out a portion. This repertoire shows about 220,000 clones, about four fifths found once; its top ten account for 1.3%. Sequencing was done on a sample of PBMCs or T cells enriched from blood (not recorded which). The chain is built from TRBV5-1 and TRBJ1-4, with 10 positions matching TRBD1. This TCR came from a woman aged 40 to 50 with acute COVID-19. CDR3 residues: CASSLATGGPEKLFF. The CDR3 region has the DNA TGCGCCAGCAGCTTGGCGACAGGGGGCCCGGAAAAACTGTTTTTT.